The rows below give T cell receptor beta chains drawn from one sample of a study of blood T cell repertoires in COVID-19. Generated by immunoSEQ multiplex PCR, the TCRdb table keeps only in-frame clones and is missing some. The sample carries 200,000 to 300,000 clones, 83% recorded once. The specimen was peripheral blood. Receptor source: a human donor in a cohort sampled during active COVID-19. The CDR3 runs from the conserved cysteine through the conserved F or W. Each record gives: clone size, J gene, V gene, CDR3 length, D gene, CDR3 DNA, CDR3 protein. A D gene is named only where the DNA matches it firmly. Size is stated for part of the rows, as once, few or many counts, or as a class when the clone is expanded.

clone size: NA
J gene: TRBJ1-5
V gene: TRBV6-1
CDR3 length: 14
D gene: NA
CDR3 DNA: TGTGCCAGCAGTGAAGTTCCCGGCAATCAGCCCCAGCATTTT
CDR3 protein: CASSEVPGNQPQHF

clone size: NA
J gene: TRBJ2-5
V gene: TRBV5-4
CDR3 length: 15
D gene: TRBD1
CDR3 DNA: TGTGCCAGCAGACAGGGGAACACAGGGGGGGAGACCCAGTACTTC
CDR3 protein: CASRQGNTGGETQYF

clone size: NA
J gene: TRBJ2-7
V gene: TRBV10-2
CDR3 length: 13
D gene: TRBD2
CDR3 DNA: TGCGCCAGCAGCCTGGGACTAGCGGTAGAGCAGTACTTC
CDR3 protein: CASSLGLAVEQYF

clone size: NA
J gene: TRBJ1-2
V gene: TRBV6-5
CDR3 length: 15
D gene: NA
CDR3 DNA: TGTGCCAGCAGTTCCGGGGGGCAGCACAACTATGGCTACACCTTC
CDR3 protein: CASSSGGQHNYGYTF

clone size: NA
J gene: TRBJ1-6
V gene: TRBV4-1
CDR3 length: 17
D gene: NA
CDR3 DNA: TGCGCCAGCAGCCGAATGGGTAAGGTCCCGGGAGGATCACCCCTCCACTTT
CDR3 protein: CASSRMGKVPGGSPLHF

clone size: few
J gene: TRBJ2-7
V gene: TRBV7-2
CDR3 length: 14
D gene: NA
CDR3 DNA: TGTGCCAGCAGCATAGAGGGGCACTCCTACGAGCAGTACTTC
CDR3 protein: CASSIEGHSYEQYF

clone size: NA
J gene: TRBJ2-1
V gene: TRBV3-1/TRBV3-2
CDR3 length: 12
D gene: NA
CDR3 DNA: TGTGCCAGCAGCCAATGGCCGAATGAGCAGTTCTTC
CDR3 protein: CASSQWPNEQFF

clone size: NA
J gene: TRBJ1-5
V gene: TRBV28
CDR3 length: 19
D gene: TRBD1
CDR3 DNA: TGTGCCAGCAGTTTATACGAGACTCAGAAGGGACAGGGACATCAGCCCCAGCATTTT
CDR3 protein: CASSLYETQKGQGHQPQHF

clone size: NA
J gene: TRBJ1-1
V gene: TRBV6-1
CDR3 length: 14
D gene: NA
CDR3 DNA: TGTGCCAGCAGTGACCTTTTGGCAGGTACTGAAGCTTTCTTT
CDR3 protein: CASSDLLAGTEAFF

clone size: NA
J gene: TRBJ2-3
V gene: TRBV28
CDR3 length: 15
D gene: TRBD1
CDR3 DNA: TGTGCCAGCAGTATACCGGGACAGGGAACAGATACGCAGTATTTT
CDR3 protein: CASSIPGQGTDTQYF

clone size: NA
J gene: TRBJ1-4
V gene: TRBV3-1/TRBV3-2
CDR3 length: 14
D gene: TRBD1
CDR3 DNA: TGTGCCAGCAGGCGGGACAGGGGAAATGAAAAACTGTTTTTT
CDR3 protein: CASRRDRGNEKLFF

clone size: once
J gene: TRBJ2-3
V gene: TRBV27
CDR3 length: 14
D gene: TRBD2
CDR3 DNA: TGTGCCAGCAGTCCATCTACTAGCGGAGATACGCAGTATTTT
CDR3 protein: CASSPSTSGDTQYF

clone size: NA
J gene: TRBJ2-2
V gene: TRBV2
CDR3 length: 18
D gene: TRBD2
CDR3 DNA: TGTGCCAGCAACCGGGAGGCTATCGCACCGGGCCCCACCGGGGAGCTGTTTTTT
CDR3 protein: CASNREAIAPGPTGELFF

clone size: NA
J gene: TRBJ2-3
V gene: TRBV24-1
CDR3 length: 16
D gene: TRBD2
CDR3 DNA: TGTGCCACCAGTGATTTGGCGGGACGGGGAGGGGATACGCAGTATTTT
CDR3 protein: CATSDLAGRGGDTQYF

clone size: once
J gene: TRBJ1-4
V gene: TRBV12-3/TRBV12-4
CDR3 length: 12
D gene: NA
CDR3 DNA: TGTGCCAGCAGCCACCGGGGTGAAAAACTGTTTTTT
CDR3 protein: CASSHRGEKLFF

clone size: few
J gene: TRBJ2-2
V gene: TRBV7-9
CDR3 length: 14
D gene: TRBD1
CDR3 DNA: TGTGCCAGCAGCGCGGGACAGGGGGCCGGGGAGCTGTTTTTT
CDR3 protein: CASSAGQGAGELFF

clone size: NA
J gene: TRBJ2-3
V gene: TRBV28
CDR3 length: 12
D gene: NA
CDR3 DNA: TGTGCCAGCTACTCGGGCACAGATACGCAGTATTTT
CDR3 protein: CASYSGTDTQYF

clone size: NA
J gene: TRBJ2-3
V gene: TRBV2
CDR3 length: 14
D gene: TRBD1
CDR3 DNA: TGTGCCAGCAGAACCGGACAGGGGGGGGATACGCAGTATTTT
CDR3 protein: CASRTGQGGDTQYF

clone size: NA
J gene: TRBJ1-1
V gene: TRBV10-1
CDR3 length: 14
D gene: TRBD1
CDR3 DNA: TGCGCCAGCAGTCCAGGGGGGAAGAACACTGAAGCTTTCTTT
CDR3 protein: CASSPGGKNTEAFF

clone size: NA
J gene: TRBJ2-7
V gene: TRBV7-9
CDR3 length: 15
D gene: TRBD2
CDR3 DNA: TGTGCCAGCAGCTTAGCGCGGGGGGCTGGGCACGAGCAGTACTTC
CDR3 protein: CASSLARGAGHEQYF

clone size: NA
J gene: TRBJ2-7
V gene: TRBV5-8
CDR3 length: 13
D gene: NA
CDR3 DNA: TGTGCCAGCAGCGCCGTACAGGATTACGAGCAGTACTTC
CDR3 protein: CASSAVQDYEQYF

clone size: NA
J gene: TRBJ1-5
V gene: TRBV18
CDR3 length: 14
D gene: TRBD1
CDR3 DNA: TGTGCCAGCTCATCCGACAGGGGCAATCAGCCCCAGCATTTT
CDR3 protein: CASSSDRGNQPQHF

clone size: NA
J gene: TRBJ1-6
V gene: TRBV9
CDR3 length: 16
D gene: TRBD1
CDR3 DNA: TGTGCCAGCAGCGAGGAGGCTGGACAGGGGGCCGAACCCCTCCACTTT
CDR3 protein: CASSEEAGQGAEPLHF

clone size: NA
J gene: TRBJ2-1
V gene: TRBV24-1
CDR3 length: 16
D gene: TRBD2
CDR3 DNA: TGTGCCACCAGTGATTTGACCTTCGGCGGGAGCAATGAGCAGTTCTTC
CDR3 protein: CATSDLTFGGSNEQFF

clone size: NA
J gene: TRBJ2-5
V gene: TRBV6-5
CDR3 length: 11
D gene: NA
CDR3 DNA: TGTGCCAGCAACGAGGGAGAGACCCAGTACTTC
CDR3 protein: CASNEGETQYF

clone size: NA
J gene: TRBJ1-2
V gene: TRBV10-3
CDR3 length: 11
D gene: NA
CDR3 DNA: TGTGCCATCAGTCTGGGAGGTGGCTACACCTTC
CDR3 protein: CAISLGGGYTF

clone size: NA
J gene: TRBJ2-3
V gene: TRBV4-2
CDR3 length: 17
D gene: TRBD2
CDR3 DNA: TGTGCCAGCAGCCACGGGACTAGCGGCCCAAGCACAGATACGCAGTATTTT
CDR3 protein: CASSHGTSGPSTDTQYF

clone size: NA
J gene: TRBJ2-5
V gene: TRBV9
CDR3 length: 18
D gene: TRBD1
CDR3 DNA: TGTGCCAGCAGCGCTCGACCCACCGGGACAGGGGGCGGAGAGACCCAGTACTTC
CDR3 protein: CASSARPTGTGGGETQYF

clone size: NA
J gene: TRBJ2-7
V gene: TRBV2
CDR3 length: 11
D gene: NA
CDR3 DNA: TGTGCCAGCGGCACAGTCTACGAGCAGTACTTC
CDR3 protein: CASGTVYEQYF

clone size: NA
J gene: TRBJ2-5
V gene: TRBV7-2
CDR3 length: 15
D gene: TRBD2
CDR3 DNA: TGTGCCAGCAGCTTACTAGCGGGAGGACCGGAGACCCAGTACTTC
CDR3 protein: CASSLLAGGPETQYF

clone size: NA
J gene: TRBJ1-3
V gene: TRBV28
CDR3 length: 15
D gene: NA
CDR3 DNA: TGTGCCAGCAGTTCCCCGGAGGGCTCTGGAAACACCATATATTTT
CDR3 protein: CASSSPEGSGNTIYF

clone size: NA
J gene: TRBJ1-6
V gene: TRBV2
CDR3 length: 18
D gene: NA
CDR3 DNA: TGTGCCAGCAGAGCGCACCGGGACTTAGGCGAGTATAATTCACCCCTCCACTTT
CDR3 protein: CASRAHRDLGEYNSPLHF

clone size: NA
J gene: TRBJ2-3
V gene: TRBV11-2
CDR3 length: 17
D gene: TRBD2
CDR3 DNA: TGTGCCAGCAGCTTAGATCTCGCTAGCGGGAGTGGTGGTACGCAGTATTTT
CDR3 protein: CASSLDLASGSGGTQYF

clone size: NA
J gene: TRBJ1-6
V gene: TRBV21-1
CDR3 length: 16
D gene: NA
CDR3 DNA: TGTGCCAGCAGAGATAGTCGGGTAAAAGAAAATTCACCCCTCCACTTT
CDR3 protein: CASRDSRVKENSPLHF

clone size: NA
J gene: TRBJ2-7
V gene: TRBV3-1/TRBV3-2
CDR3 length: 12
D gene: NA
CDR3 DNA: TGTGCCAGCAGCCAAGATCCGGGAAGTGTGTACTTC
CDR3 protein: CASSQDPGSVYF

clone size: NA
J gene: TRBJ2-7
V gene: TRBV9
CDR3 length: 15
D gene: TRBD2
CDR3 DNA: TGTGCCAGCAGCGCTTATGGGACTAGCGGGGGGGAGCAGTACTTC
CDR3 protein: CASSAYGTSGGEQYF

clone size: NA
J gene: TRBJ1-4
V gene: TRBV7-2
CDR3 length: 14
D gene: NA
CDR3 DNA: TGTGCCAGCAGCCCGGGGGGGACTAGTGAAAAACTGTTTTTT
CDR3 protein: CASSPGGTSEKLFF

clone size: NA
J gene: TRBJ2-5
V gene: TRBV6-5
CDR3 length: 14
D gene: TRBD2
CDR3 DNA: TGTGCCAGCAGTCCAAGCGGGAGTGGGGTGACCCAGTACTTC
CDR3 protein: CASSPSGSGVTQYF

clone size: NA
J gene: TRBJ2-1
V gene: TRBV6-5
CDR3 length: 15
D gene: TRBD1
CDR3 DNA: TGTGCCAGCAGTTACTCGACAGGGGTCGGCAATGAGCAGTTCTTC
CDR3 protein: CASSYSTGVGNEQFF

clone size: NA
J gene: TRBJ1-4
V gene: TRBV15
CDR3 length: 13
D gene: NA
CDR3 DNA: TGTGCCACCAGCAGAGATCGGAATGAAAAACTGTTTTTT
CDR3 protein: CATSRDRNEKLFF

clone size: NA
J gene: TRBJ2-3
V gene: TRBV4-1
CDR3 length: 13
D gene: NA
CDR3 DNA: TGCGCCAGCGGCTTTTCCCTCACAGATACGCAGTATTTT
CDR3 protein: CASGFSLTDTQYF

clone size: NA
J gene: TRBJ2-3
V gene: TRBV12-3/TRBV12-4
CDR3 length: 13
D gene: NA
CDR3 DNA: TGTGCCAGCATTCTAAACAGGGAAAATACGCAGTATTTT
CDR3 protein: CASILNRENTQYF

clone size: NA
J gene: TRBJ2-7
V gene: TRBV11-2
CDR3 length: 14
D gene: NA
CDR3 DNA: TGTGCCAGCAGCTTAGCCGGAGGGCCCTACGAGCAGTACTTC
CDR3 protein: CASSLAGGPYEQYF

clone size: NA
J gene: TRBJ1-4
V gene: TRBV2
CDR3 length: 15
D gene: TRBD1
CDR3 DNA: TGTGCCAGCAGTGCGACAGGGACAACTAATGAAAAACTGTTTTTT
CDR3 protein: CASSATGTTNEKLFF

clone size: NA
J gene: TRBJ1-5
V gene: TRBV7-9
CDR3 length: 12
D gene: NA
CDR3 DNA: TGTGCCAGCAGTGCAGGGGATCAGCCCCAGCATTTT
CDR3 protein: CASSAGDQPQHF

clone size: NA
J gene: TRBJ1-6
V gene: TRBV14
CDR3 length: 13
D gene: NA
CDR3 DNA: TGTGCCAGCAGCCAACGGGTCCTTTCACCCCTCCACTTT
CDR3 protein: CASSQRVLSPLHF